Listed here is a single TCR beta chain. In the source study's methods: Estimates of nucleated cell counts were drawn from the amplification of reference gene primers. The repertoire was sequenced with immunoSEQ multiplex PCR; TCRdb's copy has only in-frame clones and lacks some. V, J and clone size reflect that table, while D and trimming were determined from the DNA. Among 140,000 to 150,000 clones, approximately 91% were seen once, and the ten largest hold 1.5% to 2%. The data are from a study of blood T cell repertoires in COVID-19. Overall study: Whether acute or convalescent, the COVID-19 samples came from the United States, Italy and Spain. T cells, B-cell-depleted T cells, or PBMCs provided the cDNA or gDNA that served as material.

This TCR derives from a man between 65 and 79 years old with acute or convalescent COVID-19. Sequenced input: peripheral blood.

CDR3 sequence: CASSPGTGDAEAFF. CDR3 in DNA: TGTGCCAGCAGTCCCGGGACAGGGGATGCTGAAGCTTTCTTT. V usage is TRBV28 and J usage is TRBJ1-1; 10 bases agree with TRBD1. V was pared by 5 bases and J by 6 bases, with 6 bases of the junction left unmatched. Germline V gene lookup returns CDR1 MDHEN and CDR2 SYDVKM. The CDR3 length is 14 residues.